This passage covers 10 T cell receptor beta chains from one sample sequenced in a study of OX40 agonist ivuxolimab in advanced cancers. The library was prepared using the immunoSEQ multiplex PCR assay. TCRdb took over this immuneACCESS table, retaining in-frame rearrangements with V and J assigned. Such tables are incomplete; in checked studies, under half of the missing clones stem from an unresolved V gene, and the remainder is unexplained. Counted in this sample were 75,000 to 95,000 clones; around nine tenths of them appeared once. Just over 2.5% of the sample belongs to the ten largest clones. Sequencing used CD4+ or CD8+ T cells sorted from blood, obtained in a trial of the OX40 agonist ivuxolimab. Receptor source: an adult with an advanced solid tumor such as melanoma, head and neck, liver or kidney cancer.

The chain joins TRBV7-2 to TRBJ1-5; D is possibly TRBD1 (6 bases). CDR1 and CDR2 from the germline V gene are SGHTA and FQGNSA. The germline V and J ends were trimmed by 5 bases and 4 bases, with 12 bases remaining between them. The CDR3 covers 14 residues. CDR3 loop: CASSEGQQNQPQHF. CDR3 nucleotide sequence: TGTGCCAGCAGCGAAGGACAGCAGAATCAGCCCCAGCATTTT.

This rearrangement joins TRBV10-2 to TRBJ1-2; 8 bases align to TRBD1. Trimming removed 7 bases from V and 3 bases from J; junction bases left unmatched: 4. The germline V gene encodes CDR1 WSHSY and CDR2 SAAADI. The length of the CDR3 is 13 residues. The DNA of the CDR3 is TGCGCCAGCACTAAGGACAGGGACTATGGCTACACCTTC. Its protein product is CASTKDRDYGYTF.

This chain joins TRBV10-1 and TRBJ2-2; the match to TRBD1 covers 7 bases. This CDR3 region has 15 residues. Looked up from germline, CDR1 is WNHNN and CDR2 is SYGVQD (reference sequence). V lost 5 bases and J lost 2; bases outside the gene matches: 5. The CDR3 sequence is CASSPGTANTGELFF. The CDR3 DNA sequence: TGCGCCAGCAGTCCTGGGACAGCAAACACCGGGGAGCTGTTTTTT.

The chain combines TRBV27 with TRBJ2-7; D ambiguous. CDR1 is MNHEY, CDR2 SMNVEV, per germline (reference sequence). CDR3 length: 12 amino acids. V gave up 10 bases and J gave up 2 bases, with 12 bases separating them. The CDR3, as DNA: TGTGCCACCTTGATAGCCCCCTACGAGCAGTACGTC. Protein product: CATLIAPYEQYV.

DNA of the CDR3: TGCGCCAGCAGCTCGATTCCGGGCAGAGGGACAGATACGCAGTATTTT. This sequence encodes CASSSIPGRGTDTQYF. The chain carries TRBV5-1 and TRBJ2-3; D might be TRBD2 (5 bases). Trimming removed 3 bases from V and 3 bases from J, with 17 bases in between. The CDR3 is 16 residues long. Germline V gene lookup returns CDR1 SGHRS and CDR2 YFSETQ. The full variable domain, rest sourced from reference TRBV5-1 and TRBJ2-3, is KAGVTQTPRYLIKTRGQQVTLSCSPISGHRSVSWYQQTPGQGLQFLFEYFSETQRNKGNFPGRFSGRQFSNSRSEMNVSTLELGDSALYLCASSSIPGRGTDTQYFGPGTRLTVL.

The chain employs TRBV19 and TRBJ2-3; 8 bases are shared with TRBD2. J lost 4 bases, V lost 3 bases, and 9 bases had no gene match. The CDR3 has 16 amino acids. Germline loops: CDR1 LNHDA, CDR2 SQIVND (reference sequence). The DNA of the CDR3 is TGTGCCAGTAGTATCCGGACTAGCTCCGTAGCAGATACGCAGTATTTT. Protein: CASSIRTSSVADTQYF.

The chain combines TRBV6-1 with TRBJ1-2; no clear D gene. The germline gives CDR1 MNHNS, CDR2 SASEGT. The V and J ends lost 3 bases and 2 bases respectively, with 10 bases between them. This CDR3 contains 14 residues. CDR3 protein: CASSEARPNYGYTF. Written as DNA, the CDR3 is TGTGCCAGCAGTGAGGCCAGGCCAAACTATGGCTACACCTTC.

The chain combines TRBV5-5 with TRBJ1-2; TRBD1 might be the D (6 bases). The germline V and J ends were trimmed by 1 base and 3 bases, with 13 bases remaining between them. The V gene's germline CDR1 is SGHKS and CDR2 YYEKEE (reference sequence). This CDR3 is 15 amino acids long. CDR3 sequence: CASSLKPGEHYGYTF. In nucleotides, the CDR3 is TGTGCCAGCAGCTTGAAGCCAGGGGAACACTATGGCTACACCTTC.

In regard to this clone: The junction departs from germline at one end; a sequencing error may be responsible. The chain has TRBV10-3 and TRBJ1-1; D is unresolved. CDR1 ENHRY and CDR2 SYGVKD come from the germline V gene. The CDR3 extends over 13 amino acids. This CDR3 reads CAISESGNTEAFF. CDR3 nucleotides: TGTGCCATCAGTGAGTCGGGGAACACGGAAGCTTTCTTT.

The chain has TRBV5-1 and TRBJ1-4; D unresolved. The CDR3 sequence is 15 residues long. Trimming left V 0 bases short and J 8 bases short, with 14 bases between. CDR1 and CDR2 (germline): SGHRS, YFSETQ. DNA for the CDR3: TGCGCCAGCAGCTTGGGGATTGATGCGGGGGAAAAACTGTTTTTT. Encoded protein: CASSLGIDAGEKLFF.